Presented here are 24 T cell receptor beta chains from one specimen sequenced in a study of vaccination effects on CD4 cells after COVID-19. Measured with immunoSEQ multiplex PCR; TCRdb has only the in-frame clones, and not every one. The data hold about 28,000 clones, with 73% observed a single time. The ViraFEST assay expanded antigen-specific CD4+ T cells with viral peptide pools before sequencing. Upon completion of 10 days in culture, CD4+ T cells were isolated. Either the mRNA-1273 or the BNT162b2 vaccine was given to participants as two doses. Antigens of these TCRs are unknown. The sample was CD4+ T cells from PBMCs cultured with HCoV-NL63 spike peptides, taken after COVID-19 vaccination. The receptor set was obtained from a human donor who received a COVID-19 vaccine.

The CDR3 DNA is TGCGCCAGCAGCTGGCATAGCGGGACCGACAATGAGCAGTTCTTC. It yields the protein CASSWHSGTDNEQFF. The chain combines TRBV5-1 with TRBJ2-1, with 8 bases fitting TRBD2. The J segment lost 5 bases and the V segment lost 3 bases, leaving 7 bases of the junction unmatched. The CDR3 contains 15 residues. CDR1 is SGHRS, CDR2 YFSETQ, per germline.

This chain joins TRBV18 and TRBJ1-1; D uncertain. Germline V gene sequence: CDR1 KGHSH, CDR2 LQKENI. The CDR3 has 13 residues. Trimming took 6 bases from V and 1 from J, leaving 9 bases between them. The CDR3 nucleotides are TGTGCCAGCTCTCGCGCGGGGAACACTGAAGCTTTCTTT. Translation: CASSRAGNTEAFF.

The CDR3 region has the DNA TGTGCCAGCAGCCCCGCAGGGGGCGACTCTTATGCTGGCACTGAAGCTTTCTTT. Translated, it gives CASSPAGGDSYAGTEAFF. The chain joins TRBV5-5 to TRBJ1-1; 8 nucleotides line up with TRBD1. Germline V gives CDR1 SGHKS, CDR2 YYEKEE (reference sequence). Trimming removed 4 bases from V and 4 bases from J; junction bases left unmatched: 18. CDR3 length: 18 residues.

This chain links TRBV10-3 with TRBJ2-3; 10 positions match TRBD1. CDR3 size: 15 residues. V shed 10 bases, J shed 3 bases, and the junction held 10 bases outside the gene matches. Germline CDR1 is ENHRY and CDR2 is SYGVKD. CDR3 region: CATHQPGQGTDTQYF. Here the CDR3 DNA reads TGTGCCACCCATCAACCGGGACAGGGGACAGATACGCAGTATTTT.

The chain combines TRBV9 with TRBJ2-2; D gene uncertain. Trimming removed 0 bases at V and 7 bases at J, with 4 bases between. The CDR3 loop spans 12 amino acids. Germline CDR1 SGDLS, CDR2 YYNGEE. This chain's CDR3 is CASSVGGGELFF. CDR3 DNA sequence: TGTGCCAGCAGCGTAGGTGGCGGGGAGCTGTTTTTT.

The chain combines TRBV27 with TRBJ1-5; 7 nucleotides match TRBD1. The CDR3 totals 14 residues. V lost 6 bases to trimming and J lost 8 bases; unmatched junction nucleotides: 10. CDR1 and CDR2 from the germline V gene are MNHEY and SMNVEV (reference sequence). The CDR3 loop is CASSPGTEQEPQHF. The CDR3 DNA reads TGTGCCAGCAGCCCCGGGACAGAGCAGGAGCCCCAGCATTTT.

The genes are TRBV29-1 and TRBJ1-4, with a tentative D call TRBD1 (5 bases). The CDR3 consists of 14 residues. Trimming stripped 0 bases from V and 8 bases from J, with 13 bases between. Per the germline V gene, CDR1 is SQVTM and CDR2 is ANQGSEA. In nucleotides, the CDR3 is TGCAGCGTTGAAGATCGGGCTTCAGGGGAAAAACTGTTTTTT. It translates to CSVEDRASGEKLFF. The whole variable domain, filled in from reference TRBV29-1 and TRBJ1-4, reads SAVISQKPSRDICQRGTSLTIQCQVDSQVTMMFWYRQQPGQSLTLIATANQGSEATYESGFVIDKFPISRPNLTFSTLTVSNMSPEDSSIYLCSVEDRASGEKLFFGSGTQLSVL.

This chain connects TRBV9 to TRBJ1-6; D is uncertain. Germline loops: CDR1 SGDLS, CDR2 YYNGEE. Trimming took off 0 bases at V and 7 bases at J, with 8 bases between the two ends. The CDR3 runs to 14 residues. CDR3 sequence (DNA): TGTGCCAGCAGCGTAGGACTAGTGAATTCACCCCTCCACTTT. Its translation is CASSVGLVNSPLHF.

This chain joins TRBV6-5 and TRBJ2-7; a weak D match, TRBD2 (6 bases). The CDR3 runs 15 residues. Looked up from germline, CDR1 is MNHEY and CDR2 is SVGAGI. The V end lost 6 bases, the J end lost 7 bases, and 22 bases lay between the germline ends. The CDR3 reads CASRLTGSGGWEQYF. CDR3 nucleotides: TGTGCCAGCAGGTTAACGGGCAGTGGGGGGTGGGAGCAGTACTTC.

This chain uses TRBV25-1 with TRBJ1-3; perhaps TRBD1 as D (6 bases). The CDR3 runs to 13 residues. Per germline, CDR1 MGHDK and CDR2 SYGVNS. V was cut by 6 bases and J by 4 bases, with 10 bases left in between. CDR3 in DNA: TGTGCCAGCAGCCCAGGGGAGGGAAACACCATATATTTT. It specifies CASSPGEGNTIYF.

The CDR3 DNA is TGTGCCAGTAGTAGGGACAGCGAGACTGGAAACACCATATATTTT. It codes for CASSRDSETGNTIYF. V gene TRBV19 combines with J gene TRBJ1-3, with 7 bases aligning to TRBD1. The CDR3 loop spans 15 amino acids. Germline V gene lookup returns CDR1 LNHDA and CDR2 SQIVND (reference sequence). V was clipped by 4 bases and J by 2 bases; unmatched bases: 5.

J is TRBJ2-1 and V is TRBV2, with D possibly being TRBD2 (7 bases). There are 14 residues in the CDR3. Germline CDR1 is SNHLY and CDR2 is FYNNEI. Trimming left V 2 bases short and J 5 bases short, with 10 bases between. The CDR3 sequence is CASSERGGDNEQFF. The CDR3, as DNA: TGTGCCAGCAGTGAAAGGGGGGGGGACAATGAGCAGTTCTTC.

The chain uses TRBV11-3 and TRBJ2-1; tentatively, D is TRBD2 (6 bases). CDR1 and CDR2 (germline): SGHNT, YENEEA. The CDR3 is 15 residues long. With 0 bases removed from V and 4 bases from J, the gap between germline ends came to 10 bases. The CDR3 nucleotides are TGTGCCAGCAGCTTAGATGGGGGGAATTACAATGAGCAGTTCTTC. Translation gives CASSLDGGNYNEQFF.

The chain has TRBV19 and TRBJ2-7; TRBD1 aligns across 9 bases. V shed 4 bases, J shed 4 bases, and the junction held 8 bases outside the gene matches. Germline V CDR1 and CDR2: LNHDA, SQIVND (reference sequence). The CDR3 length is 15 residues. CDR3 region: CASSRVTGTGYEQYF. CDR3 coding DNA: TGTGCCAGTAGTAGGGTTACCGGGACAGGGTACGAGCAGTACTTC.

The V and J genes are TRBV6-5 and TRBJ1-4, with 9 bases that match TRBD1. The CDR3 contains 13 residues. V was clipped by 8 bases and J by 3 bases; unmatched bases: 1. The germline CDR1 and CDR2 sequences are MNHEY and SVGAGI. The CDR3 sequence: CASGDRANEKLFF. In DNA form, the CDR3 reads TGTGCCAGCGGGGACAGGGCTAATGAAAAACTGTTTTTT.

The genes are TRBV3-1 (or the pseudogene TRBV3-2) and TRBJ2-1; 7 nucleotides align to TRBD2. J lost 5 bases, V lost 4 bases, and 11 bases had no gene match. CDR3 size: 16 residues. CDR1 is LGHDT, CDR2 YNNKEL, per germline (reference sequence). The DNA of the CDR3 is TGTGCCAGCAGCCCTTTAGCGGGCCTCGGGAACAATGAGCAGTTCTTC. Protein: CASSPLAGLGNNEQFF.

The rearrangement uses TRBV9 and TRBJ2-1, with D possibly matching TRBD1 (6 bases). Germline V gene sequence: CDR1 SGDLS, CDR2 YYNGEE. V was pared by 4 bases and J by 12 bases, with 23 bases between. This CDR3 has 15 amino acids. The CDR3 here is CASSTRTASRRRQFF. The DNA for the CDR3 is TGTGCCAGCAGCACGCGGACAGCGAGCCGACGGCGGCAGTTCTTC.

CDR3 sequence (DNA): TGTGCCAGCAGCCTGGGCCGGGACAGGGTAACTGAAGCTTTCTTT. This encodes CASSLGRDRVTEAFF. V usage is TRBV7-8 and J usage is TRBJ1-1; 9 bases align to TRBD1. CDR1 and CDR2 from the germline V gene are SGHVS and FQNEAQ. Unmatched junction bases numbered 9, after V lost 5 bases and J lost 5 bases. This CDR3 is built from 15 residues. Using reference TRBV7-8 and TRBJ1-1 for the parts outside the CDR3, the full variable domain is GAGVSQSPRYKVAKRGQDVALRCDPISGHVSLFWYQQALGQGPEFLTYFQNEAQLDKSGLPSDRFFAERPEGSVSTLKIQRTQQEDSAVYLCASSLGRDRVTEAFFGQGTRLTVV.

CDR3 region: CASSLEGQPNQPQHF. Written as DNA, the CDR3 is TGCGCCAGCAGCTTGGAGGGACAGCCTAATCAGCCCCAGCATTTT. This sequence joins TRBV5-1 and TRBJ1-5; 7 bases agree with TRBD1. The V and J ends lost 0 bases and 4 bases, in that order; junction bases with no gene match: 4. The CDR3 is 15 residues long. CDR1 and CDR2 from the germline V gene are SGHRS and YFSETQ. Full variable domain (outside the CDR3, taken from reference TRBV5-1 and TRBJ1-5): KAGVTQTPRYLIKTRGQQVTLSCSPISGHRSVSWYQQTPGQGLQFLFEYFSETQRNKGNFPGRFSGRQFSNSRSEMNVSTLELGDSALYLCASSLEGQPNQPQHFGDGTRLSIL.

The chain links TRBV24-1 to TRBJ2-7; a possible D gene is TRBD2 (5 bases). Germline V CDR1 and CDR2: KGHDR, SFDVKD. The CDR3 extends over 15 amino acids. Between the trimmed V and J ends, which lost 5 bases and 0 bases, there was a span of 13 bases. CDR3 in DNA: TGTGCCACCAGTGCATCCATGGGGAGCTCCTACGAGCAGTACTTC. The encoded protein is CATSASMGSSYEQYF.

The chain joins TRBV7-9 to TRBJ1-2; 8 bases fit TRBD1. The ends lost 3 bases at V and 2 bases at J; junction bases unmatched: 8. Germline-derived CDR1 and CDR2 are SEHNR and FQNEAQ (reference sequence). The CDR3 extends over 16 amino acids. The CDR3 bases are TGTGCCAGCAGCTTTTTGTCAGGGGGCTCGAACTATGGCTACACCTTC. It yields the protein CASSFLSGGSNYGYTF.

V and J are TRBV6-1 and TRBJ1-2; tentative D call: TRBD1 (6 bases). The CDR3 loop spans 17 amino acids. Trimming pared 2 bases from V and 2 bases from J, leaving 18 bases between. Germline-derived CDR1 and CDR2 are MNHNS and SASEGT. The CDR3 nucleotides are TGTGCCAGCAGTGAAAGTCCAGGGGTGAGGGAAAACTATGGCTACACCTTC. Its protein product is CASSESPGVRENYGYTF.

This clone has a handful of counts. V gene TRBV24-1 combines with J gene TRBJ2-3; 7 bases map to TRBD2. Per germline, CDR1 KGHDR and CDR2 SFDVKD. With 2 bases clipped from V and 1 base from J, the junction kept 5 bases outside the gene matches. This CDR3 is built from 16 residues. The CDR3 reads CATSDSKRGGTDTQYF. The CDR3 nucleotides read TGTGCCACCAGTGATTCAAAACGGGGGGGCACAGATACGCAGTATTTT.

The chain joins TRBV5-4 to TRBJ1-2, with D possibly being TRBD1 (6 bases). CDR1 and CDR2 (germline): SGHNT, YYREEE (reference sequence). Trimming took off 3 bases at V and 6 bases at J, with 9 bases between the two ends. The CDR3 runs 12 residues. The CDR3 region is CASSWDIDGYTF. CDR3 sequence (DNA): TGTGCCAGCAGCTGGGACATCGATGGCTACACCTTC.